Listed here are 12 T cell receptor beta chains from one sample, sequenced in a study of cytomegalovirus exposure and HLA in healthy donors. Only in-frame clones appear in the TCRdb table, and some are missing; sequencing was by immunoSEQ multiplex PCR. The sample lists 110,000 or so clones, 70% to 90% seen once, with roughly 2% in the top ten. Sequencing was performed on PBMCs. Source of these receptors: a woman between 25 and 40 years old in good health and CMV-seronegative.

The chain links TRBV14 to TRBJ1-1, with TRBD1 identical over 7 bases. The CDR3 runs 17 residues. Germline V CDR1 and CDR2: SGHDN, FVKESK. V lost 3 bases and J lost 2; bases outside the gene matches: 12. The CDR3 bases are TGTGCCAGCAGCCACGAGCAGACAGGGAGGTTCAACACTGAAGCTTTCTTT. Protein product: CASSHEQTGRFNTEAFF.

The chain couples TRBV7-9 to TRBJ2-7; D is perhaps TRBD1 (6 bases). This CDR3 is 13 amino acids long. Per germline, CDR1 SEHNR and CDR2 FQNEAQ (reference sequence). V shed 4 bases and J shed 0 bases, with 7 bases lying between them. CDR3 in amino acids: CASSYRDSYEQYF. The CDR3 coding sequence is TGTGCCAGCAGCTACAGGGACTCCTACGAGCAGTACTTC.

The V gene is TRBV5-1, the J gene TRBJ1-2; no reliable D call. This CDR3 contains 11 residues. With 0 bases removed from V and 7 bases from J, the gap between germline ends came to 4 bases. The germline gives CDR1 SGHRS, CDR2 YFSETQ. The CDR3 region is CASSLGGGYTF. CDR3 nucleotide sequence: TGCGCCAGCAGCTTGGGAGGTGGCTACACCTTC.

The chain uses TRBV7-9 and TRBJ2-7; the D gene is possibly TRBD2 (5 bases). The germline gives CDR1 SEHNR, CDR2 FQNEAQ (reference sequence). The CDR3 sequence is 14 residues long. Trimming took 5 bases from V and 2 from J, leaving 13 bases between them. Here the CDR3 DNA reads TGTGCCAGCAGCCCGCCGAGGGCGCCCTACGAGCAGTACTTC. This gives the protein CASSPPRAPYEQYF.

The rearrangement joins TRBV7-2 to TRBJ2-1; D is perhaps TRBD1 (6 bases). The germline gives CDR1 SGHTA, CDR2 FQGNSA. This CDR3 spans 17 amino acids. Between the trimmed V and J ends, which lost 5 bases and 1 base, there was a span of 18 bases. The CDR3 bases are TGTGCCAGCAGCCAAACCGGACGCAGGGGATCCTACAATGAGCAGTTCTTC. Encoded protein: CASSQTGRRGSYNEQFF.

The chain joins TRBV19 to TRBJ2-2; TRBD1 agrees at 9 bases. Germline-derived CDR1 and CDR2 are LNHDA and SQIVND (reference sequence). The CDR3 covers 14 residues. Unmatched junction bases numbered 3, after V lost 6 bases and J lost 4 bases. This CDR3 reads CASRGTGITGELFF. CDR3 sequence (DNA): TGTGCCAGTAGGGGGACAGGGATCACCGGGGAGCTGTTTTTT.

The gene calls are TRBV19 and TRBJ2-5; TRBD2 is a possible D gene (6 bases). Per germline, CDR1 LNHDA and CDR2 SQIVND (reference sequence). The CDR3 has 15 amino acids. V gave up 6 bases and J gave up 1 base, with 15 bases separating them. The DNA of the CDR3 is TGTGCCAGTAGCGAGGGTGAGCGGGCCCAAGAGACCCAGTACTTC. This encodes CASSEGERAQETQYF.

The sample holds a few counts of this clone. The rearrangement links TRBV23-1 to TRBJ2-1; TRBD2 agrees at 7 bases. TRBV23-1 is an ORF, with its function uncertain. This CDR3 is 15 amino acids long. With 3 bases clipped from V and 2 bases from J, the junction kept 4 bases outside the gene matches. The DNA for the CDR3 is TGCGCCAGCAGTCAGTCGGGACTACCCTACAATGAGCAGTTCTTC. This gives the protein CASSQSGLPYNEQFF.

This chain joins TRBV9 and TRBJ2-3, with TRBD1 matching 8 bases. The CDR3 length is 17 residues. Looked up from germline, CDR1 is SGDLS and CDR2 is YYNGEE. J was trimmed by 0 bases and V by 4 bases; bases with no gene match: 10. Here the CDR3 DNA reads TGTGCCAGCAGCTCACTGGGACAGGCGTTTAGCACAGATACGCAGTATTTT. Translation: CASSSLGQAFSTDTQYF.

The V call is TRBV19, the J call TRBJ1-1; D unclear. The V and J ends lost 0 bases and 1 base respectively, with 9 bases between them. Germline CDR1 LNHDA, CDR2 SQIVND (reference sequence). CDR3 length equals 15 residues. The CDR3 loop is CASSIDEETNTEAFF. For the CDR3, the DNA is TGTGCCAGTAGTATAGATGAGGAGACGAACACTGAAGCTTTCTTT. Supplemented by reference TRBV19 and TRBJ1-1, the full variable domain reads DGGITQSPKYLFRKEGQNVTLSCEQNLNHDAMYWYRQDPGQGLRLIYYSQIVNDFQKGDIAEGYSVSREKKESFPLTVTSAQKNPTAFYLCASSIDEETNTEAFFGQGTRLTVV.

The chain uses TRBV9 and TRBJ2-5; tentatively, D is TRBD2 (6 bases). The CDR3 runs to 15 residues. Trimming cost V 3 bases and J 2 bases, with 14 bases left between them. The germline gives CDR1 SGDLS, CDR2 YYNGEE. This CDR3 reads CASSARPAGQETQYF. The DNA for the CDR3 is TGTGCCAGCAGCGCCCGGCCAGCGGGTCAAGAGACCCAGTACTTC.

J is TRBJ1-5 and V is TRBV28; weak D call: TRBD1 (6 bases). With 3 bases removed from V and 6 bases from J, the gap between germline ends came to 12 bases. CDR3 length: 14 amino acids. The V gene's germline CDR1 is MDHEN and CDR2 SYDVKM. DNA for the CDR3: TGTGCCAGCAGTTTCGGGTCAGGGGCTCAGCCCCAGCATTTT. Protein: CASSFGSGAQPQHF.